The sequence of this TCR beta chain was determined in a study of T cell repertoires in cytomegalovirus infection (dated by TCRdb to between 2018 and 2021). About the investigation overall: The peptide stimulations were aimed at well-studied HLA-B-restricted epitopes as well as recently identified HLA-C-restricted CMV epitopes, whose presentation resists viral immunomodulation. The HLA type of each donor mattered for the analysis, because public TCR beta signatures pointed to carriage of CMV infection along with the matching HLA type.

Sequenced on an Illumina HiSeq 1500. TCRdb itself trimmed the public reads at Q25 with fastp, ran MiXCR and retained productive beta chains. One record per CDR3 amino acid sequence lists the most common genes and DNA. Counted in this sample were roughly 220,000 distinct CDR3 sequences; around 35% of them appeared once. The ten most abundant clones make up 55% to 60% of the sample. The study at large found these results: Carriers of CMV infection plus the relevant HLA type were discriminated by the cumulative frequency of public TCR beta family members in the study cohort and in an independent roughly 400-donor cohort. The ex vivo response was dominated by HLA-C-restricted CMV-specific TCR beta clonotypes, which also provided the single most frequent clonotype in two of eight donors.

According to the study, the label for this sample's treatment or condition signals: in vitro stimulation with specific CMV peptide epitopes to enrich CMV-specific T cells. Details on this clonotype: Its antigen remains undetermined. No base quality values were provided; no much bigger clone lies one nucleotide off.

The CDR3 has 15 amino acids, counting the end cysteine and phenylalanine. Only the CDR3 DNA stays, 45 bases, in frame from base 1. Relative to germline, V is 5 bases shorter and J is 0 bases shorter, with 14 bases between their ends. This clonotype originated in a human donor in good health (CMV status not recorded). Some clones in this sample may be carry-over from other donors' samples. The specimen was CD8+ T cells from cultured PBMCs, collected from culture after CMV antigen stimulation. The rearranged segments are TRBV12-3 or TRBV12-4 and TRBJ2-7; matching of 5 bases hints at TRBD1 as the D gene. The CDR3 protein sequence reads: CASSTTTVPSYEQYF. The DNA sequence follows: TGTGCCAGCAGTACCACGACAGTTCCCTCCTACGAGCAGTACTTC.